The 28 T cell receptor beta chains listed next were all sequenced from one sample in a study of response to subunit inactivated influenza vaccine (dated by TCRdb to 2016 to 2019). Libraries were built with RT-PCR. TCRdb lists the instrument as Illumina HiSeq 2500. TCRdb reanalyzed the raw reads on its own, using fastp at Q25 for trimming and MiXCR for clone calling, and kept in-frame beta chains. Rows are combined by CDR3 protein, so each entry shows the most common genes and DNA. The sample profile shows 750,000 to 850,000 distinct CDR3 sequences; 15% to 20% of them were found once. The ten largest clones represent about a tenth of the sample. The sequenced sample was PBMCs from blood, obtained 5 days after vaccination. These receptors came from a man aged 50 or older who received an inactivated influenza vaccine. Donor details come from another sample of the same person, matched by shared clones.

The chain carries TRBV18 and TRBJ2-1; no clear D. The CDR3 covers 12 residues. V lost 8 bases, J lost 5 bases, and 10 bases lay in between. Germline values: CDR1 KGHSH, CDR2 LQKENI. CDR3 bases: TGTGCCAGCAGCCCCGCGAACAATGAGCAGTTCTTC. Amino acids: CASSPANNEQFF.

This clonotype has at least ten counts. The DNA for the CDR3 is TGTGCCAGCAGTAGACTTGGAACTAATGAAAAACTGTTTTTT. This gives the protein CASSRLGTNEKLFF. V gene TRBV12-3 or TRBV12-4 combines with J gene TRBJ1-4; the D is unclear. The CDR3 contains 14 residues. Trimming removed 5 bases at V and 1 base at J, with 8 bases between.

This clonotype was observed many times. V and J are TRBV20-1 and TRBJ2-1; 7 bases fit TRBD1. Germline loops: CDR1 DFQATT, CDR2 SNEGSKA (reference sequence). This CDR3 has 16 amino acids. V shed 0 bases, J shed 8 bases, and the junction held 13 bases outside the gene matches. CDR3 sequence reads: CSARDRRGSLVHEQFF. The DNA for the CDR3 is TGCAGTGCTAGAGATCGCAGGGGGTCCTTGGTCCATGAGCAGTTCTTC.

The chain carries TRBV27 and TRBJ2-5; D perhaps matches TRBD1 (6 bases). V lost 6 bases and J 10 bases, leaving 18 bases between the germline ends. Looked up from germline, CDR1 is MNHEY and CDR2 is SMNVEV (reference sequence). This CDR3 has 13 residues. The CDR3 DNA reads TGTGCCAGCAGCATCGGGACACACGGGGACCAGTACTTC. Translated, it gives CASSIGTHGDQYF.

The CDR3 DNA sequence: TGCAGTGCTTGGGCCTCGCTAAATCAGCCCCAGCATTTT. Translation gives CSAWASLNQPQHF. The V call is TRBV20-1, the J call TRBJ1-5; D remains unclear. V lost 5 bases and J lost 4, with 12 bases in between. CDR3 size: 13 residues. Germline V gene lookup returns CDR1 DFQATT and CDR2 SNEGSKA (reference sequence).

CDR3 sequence reads: CASSRTDLGPYEQYF. The CDR3 coding sequence is TGTGCCAGCAGCCGAACGGACTTAGGGCCGTACGAGCAGTACTTC. The gene calls are TRBV11-2 and TRBJ2-7; D might be TRBD2 (5 bases). The CDR3 contains 15 residues. Germline loops: CDR1 SGHAT, CDR2 FQNNGV. Trimming took off 5 bases at V and 4 bases at J, with 18 bases between the two ends.

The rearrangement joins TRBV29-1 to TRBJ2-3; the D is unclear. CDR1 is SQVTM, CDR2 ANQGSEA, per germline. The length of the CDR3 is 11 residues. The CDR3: CSFLRADTQYF. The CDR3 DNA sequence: TGCAGTTTTTTAAGGGCAGATACGCAGTATTTT.

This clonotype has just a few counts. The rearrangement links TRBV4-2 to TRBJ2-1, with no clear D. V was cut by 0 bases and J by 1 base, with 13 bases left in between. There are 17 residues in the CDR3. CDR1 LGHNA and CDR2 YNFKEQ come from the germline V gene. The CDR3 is CASSQDPSVVSYNEQFF. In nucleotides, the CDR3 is TGTGCCAGCAGCCAAGATCCGTCGGTCGTATCCTACAATGAGCAGTTCTTC.

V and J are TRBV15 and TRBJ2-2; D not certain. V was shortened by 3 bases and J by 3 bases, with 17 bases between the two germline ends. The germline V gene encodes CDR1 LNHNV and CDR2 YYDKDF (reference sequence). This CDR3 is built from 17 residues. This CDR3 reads CATSSPFRQPDTGELFF. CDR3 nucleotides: TGTGCCACCAGCAGCCCATTTAGGCAGCCCGACACCGGGGAGCTGTTTTTT.

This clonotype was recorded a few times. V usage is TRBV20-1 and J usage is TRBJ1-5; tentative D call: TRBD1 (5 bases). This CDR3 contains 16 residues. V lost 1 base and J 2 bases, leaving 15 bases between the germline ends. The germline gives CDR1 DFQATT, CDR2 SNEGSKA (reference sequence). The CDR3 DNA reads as TGCAGTGCTAGAGTCATTATTGGGGGTGGCAATCAGCCCCAGCATTTT. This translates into CSARVIIGGGNQPQHF.

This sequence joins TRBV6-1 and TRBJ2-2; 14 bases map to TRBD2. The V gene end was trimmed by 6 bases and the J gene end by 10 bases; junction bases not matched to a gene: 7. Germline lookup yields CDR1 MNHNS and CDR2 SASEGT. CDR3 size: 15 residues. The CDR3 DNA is TGTGCCAGCAGGACGGGACTAGCGGGAGCCGTGGAGCTGTTTTTT. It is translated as CASRTGLAGAVELFF.

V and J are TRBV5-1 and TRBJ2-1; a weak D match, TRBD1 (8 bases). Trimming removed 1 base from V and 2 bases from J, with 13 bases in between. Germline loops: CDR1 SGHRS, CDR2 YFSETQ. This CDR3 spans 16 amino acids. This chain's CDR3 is CASSLWGGQAYNEQFF. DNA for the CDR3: TGCGCCAGCAGCTTGTGGGGGGGACAGGCCTACAATGAGCAGTTCTTC.

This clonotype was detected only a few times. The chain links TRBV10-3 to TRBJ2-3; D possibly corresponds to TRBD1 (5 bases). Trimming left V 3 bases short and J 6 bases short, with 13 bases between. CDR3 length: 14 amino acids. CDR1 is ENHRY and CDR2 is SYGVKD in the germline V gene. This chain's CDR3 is CAISDVGAVDTQYF. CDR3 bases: TGTGCCATCAGTGACGTAGGGGCGGTGGATACGCAGTATTTT.

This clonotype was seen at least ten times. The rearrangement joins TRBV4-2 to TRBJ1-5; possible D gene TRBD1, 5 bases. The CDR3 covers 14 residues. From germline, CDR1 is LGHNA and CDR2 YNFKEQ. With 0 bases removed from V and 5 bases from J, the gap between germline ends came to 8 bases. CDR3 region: CASSQDGADQPQHF. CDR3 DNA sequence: TGTGCCAGCAGCCAAGATGGGGCGGATCAGCCCCAGCATTTT.

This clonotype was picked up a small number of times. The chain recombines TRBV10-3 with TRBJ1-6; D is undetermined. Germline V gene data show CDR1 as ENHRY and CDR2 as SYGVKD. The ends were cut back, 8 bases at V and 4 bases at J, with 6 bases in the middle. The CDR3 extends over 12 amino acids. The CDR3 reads CAIRDYNSPLHF. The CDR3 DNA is TGTGCCATCCGGGATTATAATTCACCCCTCCACTTT.

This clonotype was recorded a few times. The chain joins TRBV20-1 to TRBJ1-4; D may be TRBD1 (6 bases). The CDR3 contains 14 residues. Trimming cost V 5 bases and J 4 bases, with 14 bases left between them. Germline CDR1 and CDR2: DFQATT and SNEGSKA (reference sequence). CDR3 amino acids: CSAPETRGNEKLFF. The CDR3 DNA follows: TGCAGTGCTCCTGAAACCAGGGGTAATGAAAAACTGTTTTTT.

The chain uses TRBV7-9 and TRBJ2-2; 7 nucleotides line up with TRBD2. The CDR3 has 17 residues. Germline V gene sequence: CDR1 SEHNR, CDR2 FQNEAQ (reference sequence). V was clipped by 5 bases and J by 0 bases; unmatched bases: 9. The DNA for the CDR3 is TGTGCCAGCAGCATGAGACTAGCTGAAGCGAACACCGGGGAGCTGTTTTTT. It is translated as CASSMRLAEANTGELFF.

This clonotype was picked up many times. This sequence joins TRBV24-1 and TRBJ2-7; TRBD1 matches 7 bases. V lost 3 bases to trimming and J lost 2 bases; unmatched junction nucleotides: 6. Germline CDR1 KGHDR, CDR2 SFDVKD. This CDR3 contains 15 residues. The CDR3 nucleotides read TGTGCCACCAGTGATCCGTCCACAGGGGCCTACGAGCAGTACTTC. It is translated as CATSDPSTGAYEQYF.

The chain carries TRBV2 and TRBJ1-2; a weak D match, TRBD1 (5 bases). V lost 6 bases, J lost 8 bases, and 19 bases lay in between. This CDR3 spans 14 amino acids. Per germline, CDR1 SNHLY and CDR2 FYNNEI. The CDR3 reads CASSKNGQGVGYTF. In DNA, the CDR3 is TGTGCCAGCAGCAAAAACGGGCAGGGTGTCGGCTACACCTTC.

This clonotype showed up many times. The CDR3 spells CASSLGTGRFTEQYF. The CDR3 DNA reads as TGTGCCAGCAGCCTGGGGACAGGGAGATTCACCGAGCAGTACTTC. The V and J genes are TRBV5-5 and TRBJ2-7, with 9 bases matching TRBD1. The CDR3 loop spans 15 amino acids. Germline V CDR1 and CDR2: SGHKS, YYEKEE (reference sequence). Unmatched junction bases numbered 11, after V lost 4 bases and J lost 6 bases.

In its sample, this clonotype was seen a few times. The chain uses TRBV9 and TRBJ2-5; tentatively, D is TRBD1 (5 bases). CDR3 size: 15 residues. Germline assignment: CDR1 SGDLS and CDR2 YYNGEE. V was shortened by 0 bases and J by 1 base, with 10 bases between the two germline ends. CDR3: CASSVGQNLQETQYF. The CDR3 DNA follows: TGTGCCAGCAGCGTAGGACAGAACCTCCAAGAGACCCAGTACTTC. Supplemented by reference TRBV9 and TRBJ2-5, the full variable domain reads DSGVTQTPKHLITATGQRVTLRCSPRSGDLSVYWYQQSLDQGLQFLIQYYNGEERAKGNILERFSAQQFPDLHSELNLSSLELGDSALYFCASSVGQNLQETQYFGPGTRLLVL.

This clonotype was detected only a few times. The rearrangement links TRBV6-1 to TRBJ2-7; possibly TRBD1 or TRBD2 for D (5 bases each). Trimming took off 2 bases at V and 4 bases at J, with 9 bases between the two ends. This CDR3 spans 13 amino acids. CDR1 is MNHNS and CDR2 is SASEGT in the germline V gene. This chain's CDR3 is CASSERDQYEQYF. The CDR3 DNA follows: TGTGCCAGCAGTGAACGGGACCAATACGAGCAGTACTTC.

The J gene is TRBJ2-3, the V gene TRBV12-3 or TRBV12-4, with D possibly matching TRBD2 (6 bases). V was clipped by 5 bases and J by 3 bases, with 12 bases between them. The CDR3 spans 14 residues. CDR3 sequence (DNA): TGTGCCAGCAGTGTGTGGGCGGGGACAGATACGCAGTATTTT. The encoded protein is CASSVWAGTDTQYF.

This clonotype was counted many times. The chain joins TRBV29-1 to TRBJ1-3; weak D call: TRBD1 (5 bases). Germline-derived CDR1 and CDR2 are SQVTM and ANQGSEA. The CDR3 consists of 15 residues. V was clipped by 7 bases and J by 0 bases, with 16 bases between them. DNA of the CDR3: TGCAGCGCCGAGAAAGGGACTGGCTCTGGAAACACCATATATTTT. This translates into CSAEKGTGSGNTIYF.

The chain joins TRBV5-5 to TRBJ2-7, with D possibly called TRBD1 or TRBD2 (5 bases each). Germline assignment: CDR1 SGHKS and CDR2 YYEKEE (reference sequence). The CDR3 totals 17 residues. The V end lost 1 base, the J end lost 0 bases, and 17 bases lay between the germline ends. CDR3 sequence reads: CASSLSSRGTNSYEQYF. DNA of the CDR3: TGTGCCAGCAGCTTGTCTTCGAGAGGGACGAACTCCTACGAGCAGTACTTC. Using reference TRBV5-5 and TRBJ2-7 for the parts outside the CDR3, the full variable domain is DAGVTQSPTHLIKTRGQQVTLRCSPISGHKSVSWYQQVLGQGPQFIFQYYEKEERGRGNFPDRFSARQFPNYSSELNVNALLLGDSALYLCASSLSSRGTNSYEQYFGPGTRLTVT.

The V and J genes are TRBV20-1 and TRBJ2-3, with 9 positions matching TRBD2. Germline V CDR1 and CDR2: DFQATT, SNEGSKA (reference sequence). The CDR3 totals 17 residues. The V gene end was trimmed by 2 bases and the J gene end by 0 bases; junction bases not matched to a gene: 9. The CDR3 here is CSARKVGTSRSTDTQYF. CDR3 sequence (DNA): TGCAGTGCTAGAAAAGTCGGGACTAGCAGAAGCACAGATACGCAGTATTTT.

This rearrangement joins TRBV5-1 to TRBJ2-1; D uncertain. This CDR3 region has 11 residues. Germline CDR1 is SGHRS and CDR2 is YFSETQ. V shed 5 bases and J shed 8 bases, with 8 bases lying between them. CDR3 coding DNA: TGCGCCAGCAGTCTTAACCATGAGCAGTTCTTC. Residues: CASSLNHEQFF.

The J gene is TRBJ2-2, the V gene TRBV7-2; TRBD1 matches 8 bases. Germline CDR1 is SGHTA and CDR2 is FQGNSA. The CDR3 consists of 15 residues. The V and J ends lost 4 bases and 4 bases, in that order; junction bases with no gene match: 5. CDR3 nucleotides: TGTGCCAGCAGCTCAGGACAGGGTTTCACCGGGGAGCTGTTTTTT. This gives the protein CASSSGQGFTGELFF.